This TCR beta chain was sequenced for a study of T cells after yellow fever vaccination. Study information: Fractions with few cells were prepared using SMART-Seq v4 Ultra Low Input.

To note about this clonotype: What it binds is unknown.

Study-level findings and limits: Post-booster reappearance was seen for most primary-vaccination clones (just over 95% CD4, around 90% CD8).

5'RACE template switching generated TCR cDNA, adding a universal primer site and UMIs. One entry per CDR3 protein results from TCRdb running MiXCR on the 5' RACE reads. The table lists some 120,000 distinct CDR3 sequences, 15% of them singletons. CDR1 and CDR2 from the germline V gene are MNHEY and SVGEGT. There are 16 residues in the CDR3. J was trimmed by 6 bases and V by 6 bases; bases with no gene match: 14. Source: CD8+ T cells sorted from PBMCs, taken 5 days after the yellow fever booster vaccination. The receptor's source is a young man who received the YFV17D yellow fever vaccine. The V and J genes are TRBV6-2 or TRBV6-3 and TRBJ1-1; 9 bases match TRBD1. CDR3 bases: TGTGCCAGCAGCATAACAGGGGGCGGTACGGCCTCTGAAGCTTTCTTT. It is translated as CASSITGGGTASEAFF.